A single sample gave rise to the 3 T cell receptor beta chains below, sequenced in a study of cytomegalovirus exposure and HLA in healthy donors. In the PCR, 60 Vbeta and 13 Jbeta primers were used. Sequencing used immunoSEQ multiplex PCR; TCRdb keeps in-frame clones, though not all of them. The repertoire table contains 140,000 to 150,000 clones. The sample taken for sequencing was PBMCs. These receptors were taken from a male donor in good health and CMV-seronegative.

The chain carries TRBV6-7 and TRBJ1-5; D uncertain. TRBV6-7 is treated as an ORF (open reading frame) with a function not yet certain. The CDR3 extends over 18 amino acids. V was shortened by 7 bases and J by 0 bases, with 22 bases between the two germline ends. CDR3 sequence: CASIPLPSGRYSNQPQHF. The CDR3 DNA sequence: TGTGCCAGCATCCCACTCCCTTCCGGGAGATATAGCAATCAGCCCCAGCATTTT.

A word on this clone: This sample includes further DNA sequences coding for the same CDR3. V and J are TRBV7-9 and TRBJ2-5; D is ambiguous. The V gene lost 4 bases and the J gene lost 4 bases, with 4 bases spanning the gap. The CDR3 contains 11 residues. Germline lookup yields CDR1 SEHNR and CDR2 FQNEAQ (reference sequence). The CDR3 loop reads CASSSGETQYF. In DNA, the CDR3 is TGTGCCAGCAGCTCGGGAGAGACCCAGTACTTC.

This chain connects TRBV18 to TRBJ1-5; no clear D gene. Germline-derived CDR1 and CDR2 are KGHSH and LQKENI. V was shortened by 3 bases and J by 0 bases, with 18 bases between the two germline ends. The CDR3 is made up of 18 amino acids. The chain's CDR3 is CASSPARPSGYSNQPQHF. In DNA, the CDR3 is TGTGCCAGCTCACCCGCAAGGCCCAGCGGATATAGCAATCAGCCCCAGCATTTT. Together with reference TRBV18 and TRBJ1-5, the CDR3 gives the full variable domain: NAGVMQNPRHLVRRRGQEARLRCSPMKGHSHVYWYRQLPEEGLKFMVYLQKENIIDESGMPKERFSAEFPKEGPSILRIQQVVRGDSAAYFCASSPARPSGYSNQPQHFGDGTRLSIL.